A selection of T cell receptor beta chains follows, all from one sample in a study of blood T cell repertoires in COVID-19. Repertoires were generated with immunoSEQ multiplex PCR, while TCRdb's copy carries only in-frame clones and drops some. The table has some 290,000 clones, under 90% seen once. What was sequenced was PBMCs or T cells enriched from blood (not recorded which). These receptors all stem from a woman between 25 and 40 years old who had recovered from COVID-19. The CDR3 runs from the conserved cysteine through the conserved F or W. A D gene is named only where the DNA matches it firmly. The size field is filled for only some rows; it gives once, few, many or a size class.

size: .; D: TRBD1; J: TRBJ1-1; V: TRBV18; DNA: TGTGCCAGCTCACCAACGCAGTTCGGGACAGGGGGTAGTACTGAAGCTTTCTTT; CDR3: CASSPTQFGTGGSTEAFF
size: .; D: TRBD1; J: TRBJ1-2; V: TRBV29-1; DNA: TGCAGCGTTGGGGGACAGGGGACCGCTGGGTATGGCTACACCTTC; CDR3: CSVGGQGTAGYGYTF
size: .; D: .; J: TRBJ1-4; V: TRBV5-1; DNA: TGCGCCAGCAGTTCAGGTGCCCGTAATGAAAAACTGTTTTTT; CDR3: CASSSGARNEKLFF
size: once; D: .; J: TRBJ1-1; V: TRBV5-4; DNA: TGTGCCAGCAGCCTGGACTTGAACACTGAAGCTTTCTTT; CDR3: CASSLDLNTEAFF
size: once; D: .; J: TRBJ2-7; V: TRBV9; DNA: TGTGCCAGCAGCGTAGCTACGGGAGCGCTCTACGAGCAGTACTTC; CDR3: CASSVATGALYEQYF
size: .; D: .; J: TRBJ1-5; V: TRBV5-1; DNA: TGCGCCAGCAGCTTGGAATCCCTCGGGCCCCAGCATTTT; CDR3: CASSLESLGPQHF
size: .; D: .; J: TRBJ2-6; V: TRBV6-5; DNA: TGTGCCAGCACCCCCGCCGGGTCTGGGGCCAACGTCCTGACTTTC; CDR3: CASTPAGSGANVLTF
size: .; D: .; J: TRBJ1-5; V: TRBV5-1; DNA: TGCGCCAGCAGCTTGGCCGCGGGTAGCAATCAGCCCCAGCATTTT; CDR3: CASSLAAGSNQPQHF
size: .; D: TRBD1; J: TRBJ1-5; V: TRBV5-1; DNA: TGCGCCAGCAGTACAGGGGAAGGCAATCAGCCCCAGCATTTT; CDR3: CASSTGEGNQPQHF
size: .; D: .; J: TRBJ1-4; V: TRBV4-1; DNA: TGCGCCAGCAGCCATACCCCCAGTACAACTAATGAAAAACTGTTTTTT; CDR3: CASSHTPSTTNEKLFF
size: .; D: TRBD1; J: TRBJ1-5; V: TRBV4-1; DNA: TGCGCCAGCAGCCGAGGACAGGGGGCGCTTGGGCCCCAGCATTTT; CDR3: CASSRGQGALGPQHF
size: few; D: .; J: TRBJ2-1; V: TRBV7-8; DNA: TGTGCCAGCAGCGCCTCAACCGGGAGCTCCTATGAGCAGTTCTTC; CDR3: CASSASTGSSYEQFF
size: .; D: TRBD2; J: TRBJ2-1; V: TRBV9; DNA: TGTGCCAGCAGCGACATAGCGGGAGCTTACAATGAGCAGTTCTTC; CDR3: CASSDIAGAYNEQFF
size: .; D: .; J: TRBJ2-4; V: TRBV30; DNA: TGTGCCTGGAGGAGAGGCAGTATAAACATTCAGTACTTC; CDR3: CAWRRGSINIQYF
size: .; D: .; J: TRBJ2-3; V: TRBV3-1/TRBV3-2; DNA: TGTGCCAGCAGCCAGCCCGGGACTAGCACAGATACGCAGTATTTT; CDR3: CASSQPGTSTDTQYF
size: .; D: TRBD1; J: TRBJ1-5; V: TRBV19; DNA: TGTGCCAGTAGTATACGTGGACAGGGGCATCAGCCCCAGCATTTT; CDR3: CASSIRGQGHQPQHF
size: .; D: .; J: TRBJ2-1; V: TRBV7-2; DNA: TGTGCCAGCACCAAAATGGGGGGGGCTAGTTCCTACAATGAGCAGTTCTTC; CDR3: CASTKMGGASSYNEQFF
size: .; D: .; J: TRBJ2-4; V: TRBV11-2; DNA: TGTGCCAGCAGGGAGAGAACAACAGCCAAAAACATTCAGTACTTC; CDR3: CASRERTTAKNIQYF
size: .; D: TRBD2; J: TRBJ2-7; V: TRBV4-1; DNA: TGCGCCAGCAGCCAATGGGCTACTCTAGCGGGAGTTGAGTACGAGCAGTACTTC; CDR3: CASSQWATLAGVEYEQYF
size: .; D: TRBD2; J: TRBJ2-2; V: TRBV9; DNA: TGTGCCAGCAGGGAGGGCGGGAGTACGAACACCGGGGAGCTGTTTTTT; CDR3: CASREGGSTNTGELFF
size: .; D: .; J: TRBJ2-1; V: TRBV7-3; DNA: TGTGCCAGCAGCTTAGCGATTGGTCCGAGCTCCTACAATGAGCAGTTCTTC; CDR3: CASSLAIGPSSYNEQFF
size: .; D: TRBD2; J: TRBJ2-1; V: TRBV6-2/TRBV6-3; DNA: TGTGCCAGCACCCCAGGGAGGAGCGGGAGCGATGAGCAGTTCTTC; CDR3: CASTPGRSGSDEQFF
size: .; D: .; J: TRBJ1-2; V: TRBV30; DNA: TGTGCCTACGGCGGAGGGAATTATGGCTACACCTTC; CDR3: CAYGGGNYGYTF
size: .; D: TRBD1; J: TRBJ2-1; V: TRBV28; DNA: TGTGCCAGCAGAAAGACCGGGACAGGGATCTACAATGAGCAGTTCTTC; CDR3: CASRKTGTGIYNEQFF
size: .; D: .; J: TRBJ2-2; V: TRBV15; DNA: TGTGCTACCGGGCTGAACACCGGGGAGCTGTTTTTT; CDR3: CATGLNTGELFF
size: .; D: .; J: TRBJ1-1; V: TRBV11-3; DNA: TGTGCCAGCAGCTTAGGAGGGTTCCAAGCTTTCTTT; CDR3: CASSLGGFQAFF
size: .; D: TRBD1; J: TRBJ1-1; V: TRBV19; DNA: TGTGCCAGTAGTATTTTCGGACAGGGGAACACTGAAGCTTTCTTT; CDR3: CASSIFGQGNTEAFF
size: once; D: TRBD2; J: TRBJ2-1; V: TRBV13; DNA: TGTGCCAGCAGCTTAGGGGGTAGCGGGAGATCCCGTGGTGAGCAGTTCTTC; CDR3: CASSLGGSGRSRGEQFF
size: .; D: .; J: TRBJ2-1; V: TRBV9; DNA: TGTGCCAGCAGCGTAGTGATTAGCTCCTACAATGAGCAGTTCTTC; CDR3: CASSVVISSYNEQFF
size: .; D: .; J: TRBJ1-1; V: TRBV5-1; DNA: TGCGCCAGCAGCTTGGAAGGGGCCGGCACTGAAGCTTTCTTT; CDR3: CASSLEGAGTEAFF
size: .; D: .; J: TRBJ1-2; V: TRBV6-5; DNA: TGTGCCAGCAGTTACTCATCAGTAATTCATGGCTACACCTTC; CDR3: CASSYSSVIHGYTF